These T cell receptor beta chains were read from a single sample in a study of shared clonotypes between healthy human individuals. Clones were sequenced by immunoSEQ multiplex PCR, and TCRdb holds only the in-frame ones, with some missing. This sample has about 110,000 clones, with over 65% found just once. Sequenced sample: memory CD8+ T cells sorted from blood. Receptors were obtained from a woman aged 25 to 39 in good health. The CDR3 runs from the conserved cysteine through the conserved F or W.

TRBV29-1	CSVPSPGGYTF
TRBV10-2	CASSVDRTSLYEQYF
TRBV25-1	CASSDQGDHEQYF
TRBV29-1	CSASRGQGGVEQYF
TRBV29-1	CSVGWGRGLSEQYF
TRBV5-1	CASSLDSWSYTF
TRBV6-4	CASQRSAGGTDTQYF
TRBV4-1	CASSQGLGYEQYF
TRBV5-1	CASRTSGMGDTQYF
TRBV29-1	CSVVQTTSDTQYF